The 15 T cell receptor beta chains given below trace back to one sample, sequenced in a study of T-cell reconstitution after alpha-beta-depleted transplantation in children (dated by TCRdb to about 2016). Library preparation used PCR. This sample was sequenced with an Illumina HiSeq 2500. To normalize quantification of the TCRbeta repertoire, the TCR libraries were built with molecular barcoding that relied on unique molecular identifiers. The public reads were quality trimmed at Q25 with fastp and then assembled into clones with MiXCR by TCRdb, keeping productive beta chains. Every entry covers one CDR3 protein and lists the most common genes and DNA from its rows. This sample is represented by hundreds of thousands of distinct CDR3 sequences; 13% of them were singletons. Jointly, the top ten make up around 0.8% of the sample. The sample's treatment or condition label, decoded: allogeneic hematopoietic cell transplantation with graft depleted of TCRalphabeta T cells and CD19 B cells.

This specimen consisted of PBMCs, obtained before TCRalphabeta/CD19-depleted stem cell transplant. These receptors were obtained from a girl aged 2-10 years with congenital amegakaryocytic thrombocytopenia, due to receive a stem cell transplant.

With regard to this clonotype: A much larger clone lies one base from this, so it may be a read error. The J gene is TRBJ2-1, the V gene TRBV20-1; D is possibly TRBD1 or TRBD2 (6 bases each). Germline CDR1 DFQATT, CDR2 SNEGSKA (reference sequence). The CDR3 length is 12 residues. As DNA, the CDR3 is TGCAGCCCCAGGAAGGGGGGCGATGAGCAGCTCTTC. Amino acids: CSPRKGGDEQLF.

This clonotype was recorded a few times. This sequence joins TRBV5-1 and TRBJ1-4, with D perhaps TRBD1 (6 bases). CDR3 size: 16 residues. Germline loops: CDR1 SGHRS, CDR2 YFSETQ. The V gene lost 3 bases and the J gene lost 4 bases, with 16 bases spanning the gap. Written as DNA, the CDR3 is TGCGCCAGCAGCTGGACGACAGGCGATGATAATGAAAAACTGTTTTTT. It yields the protein CASSWTTGDDNEKLFF.

This clonotype was counted ten times or more. V and J are TRBV20-1 and TRBJ2-3, with TRBD2 identical over 16 bases. The CDR3 spans 18 residues. CDR1 and CDR2 (germline): DFQATT, SNEGSKA (reference sequence). J gave up 4 bases and V 0 bases, and 7 bases lay outside the gene matches. In DNA, the CDR3 is TGCAGTGCTAGAGATATGGGACTAGCGGGAGGGCTTGCAGATACGCAGTATTTT. It specifies CSARDMGLAGGLADTQYF.

J is TRBJ2-5 and V is TRBV5-5, with D possibly being TRBD2 (6 bases). V was trimmed by 3 bases and J by 2 bases, leaving 14 bases between them. CDR1 and CDR2 from the germline V gene are SGHKS and YYEKEE (reference sequence). The CDR3 has 15 amino acids. This CDR3 reads CASSWGGTQQETQYF. The CDR3 DNA is TGTGCCAGCAGCTGGGGCGGGACGCAACAAGAGACCCAGTACTTC.

The V gene is TRBV6-2 or TRBV6-3, the J gene TRBJ1-6, with D hard to call. CDR1 and CDR2 (germline): MNHEY, SVGEGT. The CDR3 loop spans 14 amino acids. The V and J ends lost 5 bases and 7 bases respectively, with 12 bases between them. The CDR3 bases are TGTGCCAGCAGTCGGAGGGCCCTGAATTCACCCCTCCACTTT. It yields the protein CASSRRALNSPLHF.

The table lists this clonotype with many counts. The rearrangement uses TRBV29-1 and TRBJ2-3, with D perhaps being TRBD1 or TRBD2 (6 bases each). This CDR3 contains 19 residues. In germline, CDR1 is SQVTM, CDR2 ANQGSEA. V shed 3 bases and J shed 5 bases, with 30 bases lying between them. The CDR3 DNA reads as TGCAGCGTTGATGTTAGAGGGGGAGGCCCGTTCGGAAGGGGAGATACGCAGTATTTT. Translating it yields CSVDVRGGGPFGRGDTQYF.

This clonotype occurred many times. This rearrangement joins TRBV7-8 to TRBJ1-4; D is unclear. Trimming cost V 5 bases and J 13 bases, with 17 bases left between them. This CDR3 is 13 amino acids long. Germline V gives CDR1 SGHVS, CDR2 FQNEAQ. In DNA, the CDR3 is TGTGCCAGCAGCCTAGGACCGGAGTTGGGACTGTTTTTT. This sequence encodes CASSLGPELGLFF.

This clonotype was picked up many times. V gene TRBV15 combines with J gene TRBJ2-7, with D perhaps TRBD2 (5 bases). V dropped 5 bases and J dropped 3 bases, with 11 bases sitting between them. Germline V gene data show CDR1 as LNHNV and CDR2 as YYDKDF (reference sequence). This CDR3 contains 13 residues. The DNA of the CDR3 is TGTGCCACCAGCCGGGCAAGCGGCTACGAGCAGTACTTC. Protein sequence: CATSRASGYEQYF. The full variable domain, completed using reference TRBV15 and TRBJ2-7, is DAMVIQNPRYQVTQFGKPVTLSCSQTLNHNVMYWYQQKSSQAPKLLFHYYDKDFNNEADTPDNFQSRRPNTSFCFLDIRSPGLGDTAMYLCATSRASGYEQYFGPGTRLTVT.

The CDR3: CAVTRSGYNEQFF. In nucleotides, the CDR3 is TGTGCCGTAACAAGGAGCGGCTACAATGAGCAGTTCTTC. V gene TRBV7-9 combines with J gene TRBJ2-1; D possibly corresponds to TRBD2 (5 bases). Germline CDR1 and CDR2: SEHNR and FQNEAQ (reference sequence). The CDR3 covers 13 residues. The ends were cut back, 11 bases at V and 3 bases at J, with 14 bases in the middle.

This clonotype has more than one count but fewer than ten. The chain is built from TRBV20-1 and TRBJ2-1; D not certain. V dropped 1 base and J dropped 0 bases, with 10 bases sitting between them. CDR3 size: 15 residues. Germline V CDR1 and CDR2: DFQATT, SNEGSKA (reference sequence). Here the CDR3 DNA reads TGCAGTGCTAGAGTCTTTGGGCTCTCCTACAATGAGCAGTTCTTC. Its translation: CSARVFGLSYNEQFF.

This clonotype was observed many times. For the CDR3, the DNA is TGCAGTGCGTCATGGCAGGGAGGCGAGCAGTACTTC. Amino acids: CSASWQGGEQYF. The chain employs TRBV20-1 and TRBJ2-7; D perhaps matches TRBD2 (6 bases). Per germline, CDR1 DFQATT and CDR2 SNEGSKA (reference sequence). The CDR3 has 12 amino acids. The germline V and J ends were trimmed by 6 bases and 6 bases, with 15 bases remaining between them.

CDR3 DNA: TGTGCCAGCTTAGCGGGAGGGGTTACCGGGGAGCTGTTTTTT. It is translated as CASLAGGVTGELFF. The V and J genes are TRBV12-3 or TRBV12-4 and TRBJ2-2, with 11 bases matching TRBD2. V shed 8 bases, J shed 5 bases, and the junction held 4 bases outside the gene matches. The CDR3 length is 14 residues.

This clonotype was seen only a few times. The rearrangement joins TRBV3-1 to TRBJ2-7, with TRBD1 matching 7 bases. Germline CDR1 is LGHDT and CDR2 is YNNKEL (reference sequence). With V trimmed by 2 bases and J by 2 bases, 6 bases remained unmatched. This CDR3 has 15 residues. The CDR3 protein is CASSQFSGTAYEQYF. In DNA, the CDR3 is TGTGCCAGCAGCCAATTCTCCGGGACAGCCTACGAGCAGTACTTC.

This chain connects TRBV20-1 to TRBJ2-5, with D perhaps matching TRBD2 (5 bases). Germline V gene data show CDR1 as DFQATT and CDR2 as SNEGSKA (reference sequence). V lost 5 bases, J lost 6 bases, and 19 bases lay in between. The CDR3 extends over 14 amino acids. CDR3 loop: CSAHRSEPDQTQYF. DNA for the CDR3: TGCAGTGCTCATCGTAGCGAACCAGACCAGACCCAGTACTTC.

There are many counts of this clonotype. V is TRBV20-1 and J is TRBJ1-6; tentatively, D is TRBD1 (5 bases). Per germline, CDR1 DFQATT and CDR2 SNEGSKA (reference sequence). The CDR3 consists of 13 residues. Deletions cut 6 bases from V and 5 bases from J, with 11 bases between. CDR3: CSASGLNNSPLHF. CDR3 sequence (DNA): TGCAGTGCCTCGGGACTCAATAATTCACCCCTCCACTTT.